The clone carrying this TCR beta chain is a singleton in its sample. Antigen: not known. The sample holds other DNA sequences that translate to the same CDR3. These data belong to a study of cytomegalovirus exposure and HLA in healthy donors. PCR used 60 Vbeta primers and 13 Jbeta primers. Method: immunoSEQ multiplex PCR; TCRdb's copy keeps in-frame clones and lacks some. This sample has about 94,000 clones, with roughly three quarters found just once. Germline V gives CDR1 MNHNY, CDR2 SVGAGI (reference sequence). This CDR3 spans 14 amino acids. Trimming left V 0 bases short and J 3 bases short, with 8 bases between. Study outcomes and limitations: Common viral pathogens were later found to be apparently linked to several of the most significant clusters. A later analysis found most CMV-associated TCR beta chains apparently HLA-restricted.

The rearrangement uses TRBV6-6 and TRBJ1-2; D perhaps matches TRBD1 (5 bases). The specimen sequenced was PBMCs. The source is a man younger than 40 in good health and CMV-seronegative. This chain's CDR3 is CASSYSGQYYGYTF. The CDR3 DNA is TGTGCCAGCAGTTACTCGGGGCAGTACTATGGCTACACCTTC.